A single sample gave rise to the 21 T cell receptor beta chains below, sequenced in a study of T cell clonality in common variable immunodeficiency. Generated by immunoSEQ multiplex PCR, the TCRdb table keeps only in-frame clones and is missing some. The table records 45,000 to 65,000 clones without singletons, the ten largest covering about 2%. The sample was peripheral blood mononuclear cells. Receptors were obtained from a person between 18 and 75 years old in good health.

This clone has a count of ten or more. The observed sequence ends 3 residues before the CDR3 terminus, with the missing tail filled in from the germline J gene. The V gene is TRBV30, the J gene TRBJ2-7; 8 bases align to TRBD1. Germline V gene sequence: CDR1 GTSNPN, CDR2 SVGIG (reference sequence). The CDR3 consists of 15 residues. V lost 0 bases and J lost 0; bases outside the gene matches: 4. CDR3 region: CAWSVRQGASYEQYF. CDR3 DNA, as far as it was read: TGTGCCTGGAGTGTACGCCAGGGGGCCTCCTACGAG. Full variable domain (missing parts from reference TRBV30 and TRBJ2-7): SQTIHQWPATLVQPVGSPLSLECTVEGTSNPNLYWYRQAAGRGLQLLFYSVGIGQISSEVPQNLSASRPQDRQFILSSKKLLLSDSGFYLCAWSVRQGASYEQYFGPGTRLTVT.

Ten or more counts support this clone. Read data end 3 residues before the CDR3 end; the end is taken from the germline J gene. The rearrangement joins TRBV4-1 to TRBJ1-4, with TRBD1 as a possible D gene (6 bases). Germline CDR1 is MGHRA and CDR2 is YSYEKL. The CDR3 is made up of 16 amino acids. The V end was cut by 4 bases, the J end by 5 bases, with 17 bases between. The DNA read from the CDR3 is TGCGCCAGCAGCCCAGGCAGGGATGGGACAAATGAAAAA. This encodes CASSPGRDGTNEK. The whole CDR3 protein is CASSPGRDGTNEKLFF.

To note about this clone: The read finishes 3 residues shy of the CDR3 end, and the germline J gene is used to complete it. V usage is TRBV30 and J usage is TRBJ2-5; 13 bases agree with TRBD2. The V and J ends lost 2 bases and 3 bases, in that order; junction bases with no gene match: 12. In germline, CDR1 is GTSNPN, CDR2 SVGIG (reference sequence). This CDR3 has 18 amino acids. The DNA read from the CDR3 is TGTGCCTGGAGTCCGAGGACTAGCGGGAGACCCCGCAAAGAGACC. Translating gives CAWSPRTSGRPRKET. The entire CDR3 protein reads CAWSPRTSGRPRKETQYF.

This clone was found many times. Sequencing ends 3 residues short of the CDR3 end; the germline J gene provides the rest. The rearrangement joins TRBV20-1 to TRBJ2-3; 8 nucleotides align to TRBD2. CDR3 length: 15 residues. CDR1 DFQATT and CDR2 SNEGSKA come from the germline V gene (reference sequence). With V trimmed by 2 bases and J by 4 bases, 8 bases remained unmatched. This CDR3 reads CSARFQRGNADTQYF. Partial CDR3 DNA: TGCAGTGCTAGATTCCAGCGGGGGAATGCAGATACG.

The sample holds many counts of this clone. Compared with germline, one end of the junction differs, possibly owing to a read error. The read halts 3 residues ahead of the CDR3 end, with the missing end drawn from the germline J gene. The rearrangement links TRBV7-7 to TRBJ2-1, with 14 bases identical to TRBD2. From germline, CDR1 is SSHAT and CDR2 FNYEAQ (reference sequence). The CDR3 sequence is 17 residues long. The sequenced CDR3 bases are TGTGCTAGCAGCAAGAGGGAGACTAGCGGGGGGGCAAATGAG. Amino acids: CASSKRETSGGANE. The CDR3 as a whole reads CASSKRETSGGANEQFF. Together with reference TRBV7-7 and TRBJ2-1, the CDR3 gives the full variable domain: GAGVSQSPRYKVTKRGQDVTLRCDPISSHATLYWYQQALGQGPEFLTYFNYEAQPDKSGLPSDRFSAERPEGSISTLTIQRTEQRDSAMYRCASSKRETSGGANEQFFGPGTRLTVL.

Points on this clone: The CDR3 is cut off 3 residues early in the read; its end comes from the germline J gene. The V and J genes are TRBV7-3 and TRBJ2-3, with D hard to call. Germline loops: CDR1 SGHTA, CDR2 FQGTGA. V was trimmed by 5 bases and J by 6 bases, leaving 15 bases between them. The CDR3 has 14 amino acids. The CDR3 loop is CASSPQASADTQYF. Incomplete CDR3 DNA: TGTGCCAGCAGCCCCCAAGCATCCGCCGATACG.

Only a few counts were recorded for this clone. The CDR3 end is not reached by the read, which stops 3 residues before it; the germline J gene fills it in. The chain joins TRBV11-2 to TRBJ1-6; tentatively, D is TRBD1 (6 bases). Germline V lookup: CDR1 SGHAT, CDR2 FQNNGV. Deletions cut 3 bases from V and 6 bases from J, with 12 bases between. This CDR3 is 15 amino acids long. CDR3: CASSFRQAFNSPLHF. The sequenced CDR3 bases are TGTGCCAGCAGCTTTCGACAGGCCTTTAATTCACCC.

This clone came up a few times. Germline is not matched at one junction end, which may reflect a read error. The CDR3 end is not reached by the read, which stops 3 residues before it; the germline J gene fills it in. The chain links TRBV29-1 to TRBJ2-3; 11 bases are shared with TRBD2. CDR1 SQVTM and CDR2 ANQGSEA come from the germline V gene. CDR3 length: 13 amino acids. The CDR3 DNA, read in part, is TGCAGCGTACTAGCGGGAGAAGCAGATGCG. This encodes CSVLAGEADA. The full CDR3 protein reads CSVLAGEADAQYF.

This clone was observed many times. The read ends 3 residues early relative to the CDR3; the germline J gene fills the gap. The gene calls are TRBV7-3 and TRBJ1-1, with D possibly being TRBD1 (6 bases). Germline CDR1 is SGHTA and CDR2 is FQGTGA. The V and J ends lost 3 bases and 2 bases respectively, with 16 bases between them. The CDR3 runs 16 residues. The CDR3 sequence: CASSLAGTPINTEAFF. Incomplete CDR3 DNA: TGTGCCAGCAGCTTGGCCGGGACACCTATTAACACTGAA.

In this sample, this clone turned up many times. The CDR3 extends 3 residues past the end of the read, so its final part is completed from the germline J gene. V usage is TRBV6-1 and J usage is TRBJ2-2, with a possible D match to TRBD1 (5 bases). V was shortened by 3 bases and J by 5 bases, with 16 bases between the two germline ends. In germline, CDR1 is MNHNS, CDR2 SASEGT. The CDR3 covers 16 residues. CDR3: CASSERRAGQTGELFF. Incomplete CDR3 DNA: TGTGCCAGCAGTGAGAGACGGGCAGGGCAGACCGGGGAG.

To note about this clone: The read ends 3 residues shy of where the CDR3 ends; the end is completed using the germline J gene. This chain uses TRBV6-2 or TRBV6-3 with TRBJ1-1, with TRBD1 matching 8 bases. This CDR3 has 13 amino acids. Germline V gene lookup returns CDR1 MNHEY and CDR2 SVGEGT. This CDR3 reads CASRQGVSGEAFF. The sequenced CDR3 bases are TGTGCCAGCAGACAGGGGGTCTCTGGGGAA.

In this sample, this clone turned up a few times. Incomplete CDR3 DNA: TGTGCCAGCAGTGAAGGGGCGGGAGGGCCGACAGATACG. Translation gives CASSEGAGGPTDT. From start to end, the CDR3 is CASSEGAGGPTDTQYF. V and J are TRBV2 and TRBJ2-3; 9 nucleotides align to TRBD2. The read comes to an end 3 residues before the CDR3 does, leaving the germline J gene to fill in the end. With 1 base clipped from V and 3 bases from J, the junction kept 5 bases outside the gene matches. The germline V gene has CDR1 SNHLY and CDR2 FYNNEI. The CDR3 loop spans 16 amino acids. Full variable domain (remainder filled in from reference TRBV2 and TRBJ2-3): EPEVTQTPSHQVTQMGQEVILRCVPISNHLYFYWYRQILGQKVEFLVSFYNNEISEKSEIFDDQFSVERPDGSNFTLKIRSTKLEDSAMYFCASSEGAGGPTDTQYFGPGTRLTVL.

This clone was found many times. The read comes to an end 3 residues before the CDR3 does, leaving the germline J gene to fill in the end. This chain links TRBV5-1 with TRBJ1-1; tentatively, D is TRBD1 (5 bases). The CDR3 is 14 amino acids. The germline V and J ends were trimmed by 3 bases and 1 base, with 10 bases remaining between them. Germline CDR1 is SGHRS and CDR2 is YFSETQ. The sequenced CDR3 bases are TGCGCCAGCAGCTCACAGGTGTCGAACACTGAA. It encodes CASSSQVSNTE. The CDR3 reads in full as CASSSQVSNTEAFF.

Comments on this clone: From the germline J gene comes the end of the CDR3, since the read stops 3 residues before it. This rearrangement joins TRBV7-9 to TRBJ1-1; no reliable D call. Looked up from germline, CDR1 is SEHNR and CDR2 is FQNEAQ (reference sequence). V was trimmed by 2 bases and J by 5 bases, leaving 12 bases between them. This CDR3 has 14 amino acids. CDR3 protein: CASSLRAAGTEAFF. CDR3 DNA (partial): TGTGCCAGCAGCTTACGCGCGGCGGGAACTGAA.

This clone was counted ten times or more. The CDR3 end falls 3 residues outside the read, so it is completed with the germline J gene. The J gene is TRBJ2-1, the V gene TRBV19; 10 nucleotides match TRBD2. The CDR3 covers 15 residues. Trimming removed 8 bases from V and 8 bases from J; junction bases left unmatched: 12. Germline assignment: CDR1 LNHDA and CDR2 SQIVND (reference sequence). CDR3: CASRWPSGGADEQFF. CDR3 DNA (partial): TGTGCCAGTCGGTGGCCAAGCGGGGGGGCCGATGAG.

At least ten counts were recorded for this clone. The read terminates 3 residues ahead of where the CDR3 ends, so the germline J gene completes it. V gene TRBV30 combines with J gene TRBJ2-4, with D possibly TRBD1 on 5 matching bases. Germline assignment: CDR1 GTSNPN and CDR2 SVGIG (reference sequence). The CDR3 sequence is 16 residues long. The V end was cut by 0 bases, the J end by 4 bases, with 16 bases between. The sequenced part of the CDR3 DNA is TGTGCCTGGAGTGTAACAGGAGTCAGAATAAAAAACATT. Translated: CAWSVTGVRIKNI. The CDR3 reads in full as CAWSVTGVRIKNIQYF.

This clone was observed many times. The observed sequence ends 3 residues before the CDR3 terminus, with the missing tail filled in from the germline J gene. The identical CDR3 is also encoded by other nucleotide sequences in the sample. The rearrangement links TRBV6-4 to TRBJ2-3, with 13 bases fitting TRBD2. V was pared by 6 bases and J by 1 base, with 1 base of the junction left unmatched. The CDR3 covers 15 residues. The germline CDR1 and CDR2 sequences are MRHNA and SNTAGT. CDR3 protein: CASSGTSGGTDTQYF. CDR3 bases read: TGTGCCAGCAGCGGGACTAGCGGGGGCACAGATACG.

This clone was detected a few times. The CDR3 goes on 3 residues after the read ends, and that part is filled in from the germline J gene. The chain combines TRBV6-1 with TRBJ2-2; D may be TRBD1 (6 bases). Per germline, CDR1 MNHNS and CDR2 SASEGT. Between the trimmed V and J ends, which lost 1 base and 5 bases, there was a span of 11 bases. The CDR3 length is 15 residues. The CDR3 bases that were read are TGTGCCAGCAGTGAAGGGTCAGGGGAAACCGGGGAG. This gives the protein CASSEGSGETGE. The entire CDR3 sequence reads CASSEGSGETGELFF.

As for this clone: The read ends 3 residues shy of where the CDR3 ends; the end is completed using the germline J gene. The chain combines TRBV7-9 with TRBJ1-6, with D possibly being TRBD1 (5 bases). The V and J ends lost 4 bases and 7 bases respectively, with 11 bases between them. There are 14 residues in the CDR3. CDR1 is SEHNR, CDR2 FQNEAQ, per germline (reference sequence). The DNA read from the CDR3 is TGTGCCAGCAGCTGGGGCCTTGTGAATTCACCC. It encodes CASSWGLVNSP. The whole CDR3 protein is CASSWGLVNSPLHF.

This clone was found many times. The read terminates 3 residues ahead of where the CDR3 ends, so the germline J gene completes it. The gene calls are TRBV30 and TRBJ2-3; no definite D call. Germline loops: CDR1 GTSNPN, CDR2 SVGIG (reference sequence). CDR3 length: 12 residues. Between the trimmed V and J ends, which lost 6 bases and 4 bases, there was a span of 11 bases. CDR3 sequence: CACERQADTQYF. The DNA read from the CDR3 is TGTGCCTGCGAGAGGCAGGCAGATACG.

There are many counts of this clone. CDR3 DNA, as far as it was read: TGCGCCAGCAGCTTGGGTTATGGGGGGAGGACTGAA. Translating it yields CASSLGYGGRTE. The CDR3 as a whole reads CASSLGYGGRTEAFF. V usage is TRBV5-1 and J usage is TRBJ1-1; a possible D gene is TRBD1 (5 bases). The read terminates 3 residues before the CDR3 end, so the remaining end is supplied by the germline J gene. The germline gives CDR1 SGHRS, CDR2 YFSETQ. Trimming cost V 0 bases and J 5 bases, with 14 bases left between them. The length of the CDR3 is 15 residues. The variable domain in full, completed from reference TRBV5-1 and TRBJ1-1, reads KAGVTQTPRYLIKTRGQQVTLSCSPISGHRSVSWYQQTPGQGLQFLFEYFSETQRNKGNFPGRFSGRQFSNSRSEMNVSTLELGDSALYLCASSLGYGGRTEAFFGQGTRLTVV.